One sample yielded the 5 T cell receptor beta chains listed below, sequenced in a study of T cell repertoires in cytomegalovirus infection. From the reads, TCRdb called clonotypes with MiXCR, one entry per CDR3 protein. The data contain 250,000 or so distinct CDR3 sequences, 15% to 20% of them seen just once; the ten biggest clones take up about half. The source material was CD8+ T cells from PBMCs. These receptors came from a human donor in good health (CMV status not recorded). Some clones in this sample may be carry-over from other donors' samples.

This clonotype occurred many times. The chain combines TRBV7-6 with TRBJ2-7; 7 nucleotides agree with TRBD1. J was trimmed by 6 bases and V by 2 bases; bases with no gene match: 1. Germline V gene lookup returns CDR1 SGHVS and CDR2 FNYEAQ. The CDR3 extends over 12 amino acids. Written as DNA, the CDR3 is TGTGCCAGCAGCTTATACAGGGGCGAGCAGTACTTC. As protein: CASSLYRGEQYF.

This clonotype was recorded many times. The gene calls are TRBV28 and TRBJ1-5, with TRBD1 matching 7 bases. CDR1 is MDHEN, CDR2 SYDVKM, per germline. The CDR3 totals 18 residues. The junction had 17 bases not matched to a gene; V was cut back by 6 bases and J by 3 bases. For the CDR3, the DNA is TGTGCCAGCAGACCCCTAATGGTGGCGACAGGGCACAATCAGCCCCAGCATTTT. This codes for CASRPLMVATGHNQPQHF. Complete variable domain (other parts from reference TRBV28 and TRBJ1-5): DVKVTQSSRYLVKRTGEKVFLECVQDMDHENMFWYRQDPGLGLRLIYFSYDVKMKEKGDIPEGYSVSREKKERFSLILESASTNQTSMYLCASRPLMVATGHNQPQHFGDGTRLSIL.

The table lists this clonotype with many counts. CDR3: CASSSDGYYEQYF. The CDR3 DNA follows: TGTGCCAGCAGCTCCGACGGTTACTACGAGCAGTACTTC. J is TRBJ2-7 and V is TRBV11-1; no reliable D call. V shed 4 bases and J shed 3 bases, with 10 bases lying between them. Germline loops: CDR1 SGHAT, CDR2 FQDESV (reference sequence). The CDR3 consists of 13 residues.

V gene TRBV29-1 combines with J gene TRBJ2-1, with 7 bases identical to TRBD2. The germline V gene has CDR1 SQVTM and CDR2 ANQGSEA. Unmatched junction bases numbered 13, after V lost 0 bases and J lost 2 bases. The CDR3 is 18 amino acids. The CDR3 DNA reads as TGCAGCGTTGAAGATTTTGTCCGACTAGCTATACCCTACAATGAGCAGTTCTTC. Translating gives CSVEDFVRLAIPYNEQFF.

This clonotype was counted many times. J is TRBJ2-5 and V is TRBV7-8, with D uncertain. There are 15 residues in the CDR3. The germline gives CDR1 SGHVS, CDR2 FQNEAQ. Trimming took 0 bases from V and 1 from J, leaving 9 bases between them. The CDR3 region has the DNA TGTGCCAGCAGCTTAGCGTGGCAGCTCCAAGAGACCCAGTACTTC. This translates into CASSLAWQLQETQYF.